A selection of T cell receptor beta chains follows, all from one sample in a study of blood T cell repertoires in COVID-19. The repertoire was sequenced with immunoSEQ multiplex PCR; TCRdb's copy has only in-frame clones and lacks some. Counted here are 310,000 or so clones, approximately 90% occurring once; the ten biggest clones make up roughly 1.1%. Sequencing was performed on PBMCs or T cells enriched from blood (not recorded which). The source of these receptors is a woman younger than 45 who had recovered from COVID-19. Each CDR3 is given with its conserved first and last residue. The D gene is left open where the match is weak. Clone size appears in some rows only: once, few, many, or a class for an expanded clone.

>-|-|TRBJ1-3|TRBV6-5
CANQFSGNTIYF
TGTGCCAACCAGTTCTCTGGAAACACCATATATTTT
>-|-|TRBJ2-7|TRBV10-2
CASSEWGHSYEQYF
TGCGCCAGCAGTGAGTGGGGACACTCCTACGAGCAGTACTTC
>-|-|TRBJ2-5|TRBV30
CAWSVGAGRQETQYF
TGTGCCTGGAGTGTAGGGGCAGGCCGGCAAGAGACCCAGTACTTC
>-|TRBD1|TRBJ1-1|TRBV5-6
CASSYGQGGTEAFF
TGTGCCAGCAGCTATGGACAGGGAGGTACTGAAGCTTTCTTT
>-|TRBD1|TRBJ1-2|TRBV7-9
CASSRTGGDGYTF
TGTGCCAGCAGCCGGACAGGGGGCGATGGCTACACCTTC
>-|TRBD1|TRBJ2-1|TRBV5-6
CASSGRTGQYNEQFF
TGTGCCAGCAGCGGAAGGACAGGGCAATACAATGAGCAGTTCTTC
>once|-|TRBJ2-2|TRBV5-1
CASSLGRASTGELFF
TGCGCCAGCAGCTTGGGCAGGGCCTCCACCGGGGAGCTGTTTTTT
>-|TRBD1|TRBJ2-1|TRBV6-5
CASRSGTASYNEQFF
TGTGCCAGCAGATCCGGGACAGCGTCCTACAATGAGCAGTTCTTC
>-|-|TRBJ1-2|TRBV2
CASSLKTEAGYTF
TGTGCCAGCAGCCTAAAGACAGAGGCTGGCTACACCTTC
>-|TRBD1|TRBJ1-5|TRBV2
CASRGDRGLPQHF
TGTGCCAGCAGAGGGGACAGGGGGCTGCCCCAGCATTTT
>-|TRBD1|TRBJ2-2|TRBV9
CASSALNRGRRTGELFF
TGTGCCAGCAGCGCCCTGAACAGGGGGCGTCGTACCGGGGAGCTGTTTTTT
>-|TRBD2|TRBJ2-1|TRBV30
CAWSRLAGYNEQFF
TGTGCCTGGAGCCGACTAGCGGGGTACAATGAGCAGTTCTTC
>-|TRBD2|TRBJ2-1|TRBV5-5
CASSLLGGNLGEQFF
TGTGCCAGCAGCTTGTTGGGGGGGAATTTAGGTGAGCAGTTCTTC
>-|TRBD2|TRBJ2-7|TRBV15
CATSRGGGQSYEQYF
TGTGCCACCAGCAGAGGCGGGGGGCAATCCTACGAGCAGTACTTC
>once|-|TRBJ1-6|TRBV7-9
CASSPGGAGSSYNSPLHF
TGTGCCAGCAGCCCCGGAGGGGCAGGAAGCTCCTATAATTCACCCCTCCACTTT